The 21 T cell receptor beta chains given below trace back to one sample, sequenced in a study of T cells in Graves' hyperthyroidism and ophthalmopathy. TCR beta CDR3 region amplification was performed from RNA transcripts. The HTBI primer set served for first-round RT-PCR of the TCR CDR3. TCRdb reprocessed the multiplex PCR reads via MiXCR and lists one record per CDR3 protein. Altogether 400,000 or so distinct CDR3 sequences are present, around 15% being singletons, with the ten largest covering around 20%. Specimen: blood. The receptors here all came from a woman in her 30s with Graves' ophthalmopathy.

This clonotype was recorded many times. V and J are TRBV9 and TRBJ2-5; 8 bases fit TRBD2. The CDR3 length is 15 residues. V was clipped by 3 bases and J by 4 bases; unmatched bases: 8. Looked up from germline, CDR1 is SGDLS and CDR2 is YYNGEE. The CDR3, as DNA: TGTGCCAGCAGCGGAGCCGGGGGGGGAGGAGAGACCCAGTACTTC. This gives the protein CASSGAGGGGETQYF.

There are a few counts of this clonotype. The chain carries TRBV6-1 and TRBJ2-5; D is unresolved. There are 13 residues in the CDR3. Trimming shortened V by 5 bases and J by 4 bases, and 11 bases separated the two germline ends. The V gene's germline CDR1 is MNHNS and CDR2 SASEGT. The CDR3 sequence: CASSRYRGETQYF. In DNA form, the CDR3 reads TGTGCCAGCAGTAGGTACCGAGGAGAGACCCAGTACTTC.

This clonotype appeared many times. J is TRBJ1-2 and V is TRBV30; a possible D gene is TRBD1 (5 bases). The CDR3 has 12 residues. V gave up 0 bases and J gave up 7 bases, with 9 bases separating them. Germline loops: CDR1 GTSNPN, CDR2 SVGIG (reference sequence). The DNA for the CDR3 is TGTGCCTGGAGTGTACAGGCTGGTGGCTACACCTTC. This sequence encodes CAWSVQAGGYTF.

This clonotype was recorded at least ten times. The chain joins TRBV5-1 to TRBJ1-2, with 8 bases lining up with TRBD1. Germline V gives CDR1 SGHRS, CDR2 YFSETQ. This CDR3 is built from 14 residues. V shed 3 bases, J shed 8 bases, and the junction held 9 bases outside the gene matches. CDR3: CASSSGQGWGGYTF. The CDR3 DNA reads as TGCGCCAGCAGCTCCGGACAGGGCTGGGGGGGCTACACCTTC.

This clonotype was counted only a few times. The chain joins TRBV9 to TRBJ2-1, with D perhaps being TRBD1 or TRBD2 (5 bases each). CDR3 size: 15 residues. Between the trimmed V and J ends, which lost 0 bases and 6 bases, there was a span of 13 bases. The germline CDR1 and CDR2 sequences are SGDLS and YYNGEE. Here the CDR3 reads CASSVGGSGTNEQFF. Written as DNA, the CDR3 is TGTGCCAGCAGCGTAGGCGGATCCGGGACCAATGAGCAGTTCTTC.

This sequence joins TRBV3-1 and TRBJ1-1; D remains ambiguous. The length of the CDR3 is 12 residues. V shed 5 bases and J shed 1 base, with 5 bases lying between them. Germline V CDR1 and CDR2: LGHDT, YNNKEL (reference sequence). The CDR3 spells CASSSWNTEAFF. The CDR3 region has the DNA TGTGCCAGCAGCTCCTGGAACACTGAAGCTTTCTTT.

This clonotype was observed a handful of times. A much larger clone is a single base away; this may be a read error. The CDR3 region has the DNA TGTGCCAGCAGTTTGACAGACAATGGGCAGTTCTTC. Protein sequence: CASSLTDNGQFF. The chain recombines TRBV6-1 with TRBJ2-1; a weak D match, TRBD1 (5 bases). This CDR3 has 12 amino acids. CDR1 is MNHNS and CDR2 is SASEGT in the germline V gene.

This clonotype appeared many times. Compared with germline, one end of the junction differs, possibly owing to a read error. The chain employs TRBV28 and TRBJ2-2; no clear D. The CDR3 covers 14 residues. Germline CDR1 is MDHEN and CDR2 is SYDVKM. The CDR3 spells CASSLLGLTEELFF. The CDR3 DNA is TGTGCCAGCAGTTTATTAGGGCTCACCGAGGAGCTGTTTTTT.

The CDR3 spells CSAENGPGTGLSPLHF. Here the CDR3 DNA reads TGCAGTGCCGAAAACGGCCCCGGGACAGGGCTTTCACCCCTCCACTTT. The V call is TRBV20-1, the J call TRBJ1-6; 9 nucleotides match TRBD1. J lost 9 bases, V lost 6 bases, and 15 bases had no gene match. This CDR3 region has 16 residues. Germline V lookup: CDR1 DFQATT, CDR2 SNEGSKA (reference sequence).

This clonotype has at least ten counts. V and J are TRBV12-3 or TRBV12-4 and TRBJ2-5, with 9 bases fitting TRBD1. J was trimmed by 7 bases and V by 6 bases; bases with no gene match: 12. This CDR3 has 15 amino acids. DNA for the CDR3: TGTGCCAGCAGCCCACCCGGGACAGGGACGGGGACCCAGTACTTC. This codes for CASSPPGTGTGTQYF.

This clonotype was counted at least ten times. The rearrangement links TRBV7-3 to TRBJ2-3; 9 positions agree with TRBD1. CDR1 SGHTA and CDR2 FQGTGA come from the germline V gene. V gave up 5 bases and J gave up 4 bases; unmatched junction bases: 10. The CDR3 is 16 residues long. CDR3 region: CASSPGGTGKSDTQYF. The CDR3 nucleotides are TGTGCCAGCAGCCCCGGGGGGACAGGGAAATCAGATACGCAGTATTTT.

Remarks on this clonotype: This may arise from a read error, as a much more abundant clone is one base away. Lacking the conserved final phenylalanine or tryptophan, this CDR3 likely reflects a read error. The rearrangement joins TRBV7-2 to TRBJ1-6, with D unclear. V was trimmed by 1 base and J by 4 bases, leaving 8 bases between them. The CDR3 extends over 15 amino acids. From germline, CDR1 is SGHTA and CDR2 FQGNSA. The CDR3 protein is CASSLEARYNSPLHL. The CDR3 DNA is TGTGCCAGCAGCTTAGAGGCCAGATATAATTCACCCCTCCACCTT.

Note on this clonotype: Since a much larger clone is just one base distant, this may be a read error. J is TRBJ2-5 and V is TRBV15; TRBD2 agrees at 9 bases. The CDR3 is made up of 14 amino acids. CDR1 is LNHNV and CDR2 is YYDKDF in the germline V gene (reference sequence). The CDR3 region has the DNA TGTGTCACCAGCGGGGGGACGCACCAAGAGACCCAGTACTTC. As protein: CVTSGGTHQETQYF.

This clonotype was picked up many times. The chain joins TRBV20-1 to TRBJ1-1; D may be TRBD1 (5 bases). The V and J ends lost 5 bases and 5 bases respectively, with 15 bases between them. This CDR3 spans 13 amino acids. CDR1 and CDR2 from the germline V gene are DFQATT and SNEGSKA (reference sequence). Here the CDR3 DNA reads TGCAGTGCTGGGAAAGGTTGGGGGACTGAAGCTTTCTTT. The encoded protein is CSAGKGWGTEAFF.

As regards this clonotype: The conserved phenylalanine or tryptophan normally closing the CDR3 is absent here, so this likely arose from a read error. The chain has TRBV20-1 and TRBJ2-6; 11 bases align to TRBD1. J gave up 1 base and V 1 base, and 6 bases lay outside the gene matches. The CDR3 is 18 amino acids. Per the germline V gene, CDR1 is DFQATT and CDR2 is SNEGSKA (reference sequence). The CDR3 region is CSARGTGTGGSGANVLTL. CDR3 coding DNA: TGCAGTGCTAGAGGGACCGGGACAGGGGGGTCTGGGGCCAACGTCCTGACTCTC.

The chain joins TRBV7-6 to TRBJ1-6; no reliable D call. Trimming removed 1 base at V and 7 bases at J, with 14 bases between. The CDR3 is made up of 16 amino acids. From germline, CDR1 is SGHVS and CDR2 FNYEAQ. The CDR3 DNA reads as TGTGCCAGCAGCTTAGGTACCGGCCAAGGGAATTCACCCCTCCACTTT. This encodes CASSLGTGQGNSPLHF.

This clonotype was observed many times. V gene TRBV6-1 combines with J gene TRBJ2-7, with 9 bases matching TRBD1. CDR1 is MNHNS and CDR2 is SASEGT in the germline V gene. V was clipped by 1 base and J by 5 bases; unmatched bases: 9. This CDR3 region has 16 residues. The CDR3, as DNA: TGTGCCAGCAGTGAAGGTACGGGGACAGGGAACCACGAGCAGTACTTC. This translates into CASSEGTGTGNHEQYF.

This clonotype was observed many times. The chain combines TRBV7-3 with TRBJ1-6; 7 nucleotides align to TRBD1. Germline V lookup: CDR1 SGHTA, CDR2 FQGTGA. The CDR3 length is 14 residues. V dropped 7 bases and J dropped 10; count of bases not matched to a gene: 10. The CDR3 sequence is CASNVTGLGSPLHF. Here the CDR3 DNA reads TGTGCCAGCAACGTGACAGGGCTTGGGTCACCCCTCCACTTT.

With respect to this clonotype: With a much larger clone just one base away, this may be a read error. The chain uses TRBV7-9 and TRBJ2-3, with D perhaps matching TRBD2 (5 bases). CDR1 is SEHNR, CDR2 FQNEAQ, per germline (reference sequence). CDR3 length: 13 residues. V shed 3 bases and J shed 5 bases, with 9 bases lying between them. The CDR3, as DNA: TGTGCCAGCAGCTTCGGACTGGGAGATACGCAGTATTTT. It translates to CASSFGLGDTQYF.

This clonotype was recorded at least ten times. The CDR3 DNA sequence: TGTGCCACGAGCCGAGCGGATGACCAGCCCCAGCATTTT. Protein: CATSRADDQPQHF. The chain links TRBV6-1 to TRBJ1-5; D is unclear. Trimming stripped 10 bases from V and 7 bases from J, with 17 bases between. The CDR3 length is 13 residues. CDR1 MNHNS and CDR2 SASEGT come from the germline V gene.

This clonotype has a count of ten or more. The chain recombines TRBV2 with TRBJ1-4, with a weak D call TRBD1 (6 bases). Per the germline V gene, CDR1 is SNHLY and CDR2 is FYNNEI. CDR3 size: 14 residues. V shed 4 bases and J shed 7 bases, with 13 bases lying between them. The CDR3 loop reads CASSVVRGGEKLFF. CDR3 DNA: TGTGCCAGCAGTGTGGTCAGGGGCGGTGAAAAACTGTTTTTT.